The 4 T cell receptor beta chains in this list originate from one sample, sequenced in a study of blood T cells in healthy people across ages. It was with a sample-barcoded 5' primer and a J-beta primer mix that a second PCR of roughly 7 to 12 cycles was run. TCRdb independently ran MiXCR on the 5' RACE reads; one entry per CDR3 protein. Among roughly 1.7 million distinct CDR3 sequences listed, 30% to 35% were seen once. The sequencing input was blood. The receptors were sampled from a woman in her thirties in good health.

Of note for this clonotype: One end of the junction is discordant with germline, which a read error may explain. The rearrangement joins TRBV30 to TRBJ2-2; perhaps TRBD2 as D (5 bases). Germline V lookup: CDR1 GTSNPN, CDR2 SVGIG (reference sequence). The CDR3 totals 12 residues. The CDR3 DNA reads TGTGCCTGGAGTGTGGTGGACGGGGAGCGGTTTTTT. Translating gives CAWSVVDGERFF.

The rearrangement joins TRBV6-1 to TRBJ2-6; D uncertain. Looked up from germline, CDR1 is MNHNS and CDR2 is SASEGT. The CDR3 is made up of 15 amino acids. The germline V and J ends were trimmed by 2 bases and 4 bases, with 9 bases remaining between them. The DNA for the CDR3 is TGTGCCAGCAGTGAAAGGTCCCTCGGGGCCAACGTCCTGACTTTC. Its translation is CASSERSLGANVLTF.

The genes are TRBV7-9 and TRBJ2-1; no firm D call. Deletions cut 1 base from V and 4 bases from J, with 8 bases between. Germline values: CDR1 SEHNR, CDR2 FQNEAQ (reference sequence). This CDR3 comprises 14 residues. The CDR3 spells CASSLVGDYNEQFF. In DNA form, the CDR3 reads TGTGCCAGCAGCTTAGTAGGCGATTACAATGAGCAGTTCTTC.

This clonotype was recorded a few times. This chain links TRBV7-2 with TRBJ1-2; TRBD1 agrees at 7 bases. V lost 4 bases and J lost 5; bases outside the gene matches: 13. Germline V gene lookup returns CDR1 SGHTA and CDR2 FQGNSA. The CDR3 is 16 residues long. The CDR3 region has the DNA TGTGCCAGCAGCTATCCTAGCCAGGGGGTTTATTATGGCTACACCTTC. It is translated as CASSYPSQGVYYGYTF.